The source of this TCR beta chain is a study of T cell repertoires in cytomegalovirus infection. About the study: Evidence of both CMV infection and a matching HLA type came from public TCR beta signatures.

General study results and limits: Using cumulative public TCR beta family frequency, the authors identified those who carried CMV together with the relevant HLA. Predominance within the ex vivo response was attributable to HLA-C-restricted CMV-specific TCR beta clonotypes.

The CDR3 covers 14 residues. Germline V gene lookup returns CDR1 DFQATT and CDR2 SNEGSKA (reference sequence). V was shortened by 7 bases and J by 4 bases, with 19 bases between the two germline ends. As to this clonotype: Its antigen is as yet unknown.

A single record per CDR3 protein comes from TCRdb applying MiXCR to the reads. The sample yields about 130,000 distinct CDR3 sequences, about 24% seen once. The chain uses TRBV20-1 and TRBJ1-2; no clear D gene. This receptor was taken from a human donor in good health (CMV status not recorded). Some clones in this sample may be carry-over from other donors' samples. The specimen sequenced was PBMCs, sequenced either directly or after in vitro stimulation (not recorded which). CDR3 bases: TGCAGTGGGTATAAGCTCAATGTGGGCTATGGCTACACCTTC. Residues: CSGYKLNVGYGYTF.